The 8 T cell receptor beta chains presented below share a single source sample, sequenced in a study of STAT5B mutations in CD4+ large granular lymphocyte leukemia. TCRdb keeps only in-frame clones here, not all; method: immunoSEQ multiplex PCR. The sample lists around 43,000 clones, 80% to 90% seen once, with less than 3% in the top ten. Source material: CD4+ T cells from blood buffy coats. These receptors came from a human donor in good health.

This chain joins TRBV20-1 and TRBJ2-1; D remains ambiguous. The CDR3 extends over 11 amino acids. The germline V gene has CDR1 DFQATT and CDR2 SNEGSKA (reference sequence). V gave up 6 bases and J gave up 12 bases, with 15 bases separating them. The CDR3 region has the DNA TGCAGTGCCAAGACTCGACTGGTGCAGTTCTTC. Residues: CSAKTRLVQFF.

V gene TRBV27 combines with J gene TRBJ2-7; D not certain. CDR3 length: 11 amino acids. Germline-derived CDR1 and CDR2 are MNHEY and SMNVEV (reference sequence). V was shortened by 1 base and J by 3 bases, with 1 base between the two germline ends. CDR3 sequence reads: CASSLYYEQYF. As DNA, the CDR3 is TGTGCCAGCAGTTTATACTACGAGCAGTACTTC.

The chain is built from TRBV7-3 and TRBJ2-1; a weak D match, TRBD2 (5 bases). V dropped 1 base and J dropped 10 bases, with 11 bases sitting between them. This CDR3 has 13 amino acids. CDR1 is SGHTA, CDR2 FQGTGA, per germline. CDR3 coding DNA: TGTGCCAGCAGCTTAATGGGAGAGGGAGAGCAGTTCTTC. Translated, it gives CASSLMGEGEQFF.

V is TRBV7-9 and J is TRBJ2-1; 10 bases map to TRBD2. The ends lost 5 bases at V and 0 bases at J; junction bases unmatched: 4. Germline-derived CDR1 and CDR2 are SEHNR and FQNEAQ (reference sequence). This CDR3 contains 16 residues. DNA for the CDR3: TGTGCCAGCAGCGGGACTAGCGCGGCCTCCTACAATGAGCAGTTCTTC. Its protein is CASSGTSAASYNEQFF.

This clone was detected only once. The chain links TRBV11-1 to TRBJ2-1, with 7 bases matching TRBD2. The CDR3 runs 18 residues. With 5 bases clipped from V and 3 bases from J, the junction kept 16 bases outside the gene matches. Germline V gene lookup returns CDR1 SGHAT and CDR2 FQDESV (reference sequence). The CDR3 spells CASSRGLLGEVGYNEQFF. In DNA form, the CDR3 reads TGTGCCAGCAGCAGGGGACTACTAGGGGAGGTTGGCTACAATGAGCAGTTCTTC.

The chain joins TRBV7-6 to TRBJ2-7; D uncertain. CDR1 SGHVS and CDR2 FNYEAQ come from the germline V gene. Deletions cut 2 bases from V and 6 bases from J, with 11 bases between. CDR3 length: 13 residues. This CDR3 is CASSLSRQAEQYF. The CDR3 nucleotides read TGTGCCAGCAGCTTATCTCGTCAGGCCGAGCAGTACTTC.

The chain combines TRBV7-2 with TRBJ1-2; a weak D match, TRBD1 (5 bases). Germline CDR1 is SGHTA and CDR2 is FQGNSA. The CDR3 is made up of 16 amino acids. V gave up 0 bases and J gave up 7 bases, with 18 bases separating them. The CDR3 DNA sequence: TGTGCCAGCAGCTTAGCGCCCCCGGGACCCGTAGGTGGCTACACCTTC. It yields the protein CASSLAPPGPVGGYTF.

In DNA form, the CDR3 reads TGTGCCAGCAAGGAGGCGTTGAATCAGCCCCAGCATTTT. Its protein product is CASKEALNQPQHF. This chain uses TRBV2 with TRBJ1-5; D gene uncertain. Deletions cut 7 bases from V and 4 bases from J, with 11 bases between. This CDR3 comprises 13 residues. Germline V gene data show CDR1 as SNHLY and CDR2 as FYNNEI. The complete variable domain, with remaining parts taken from reference TRBV2 and TRBJ1-5, reads EPEVTQTPSHQVTQMGQEVILRCVPISNHLYFYWYRQILGQKVEFLVSFYNNEISEKSEIFDDQFSVERPDGSNFTLKIRSTKLEDSAMYFCASKEALNQPQHFGDGTRLSIL.